Listed below are T cell receptor beta chains from one sample, sequenced in a study of shared clonotypes between healthy human individuals. The protocol was immunoSEQ multiplex PCR, while the TCRdb copy is restricted to in-frame clones and leaves out a portion. The sample yields 550,000 to 850,000 clones, 55% to 80% seen once. The sequenced material came from memory CD4+ T cells sorted from blood. These receptors were obtained from a woman aged 25 to 39 in good health. Both conserved end residues are part of each CDR3. D genes are given only for firm matches. Clone sizes are given selectively: once, few, many, or a class where the clone is expanded.

abundance: .; d_gene: .; v_gene: TRBV6-5; j_gene: TRBJ2-2; CDR3nt: TGTGCCAGCGGCCGGGCCAACACCGGGGAGCTGTTTTTT; CDR3aa: CASGRANTGELFF
abundance: .; d_gene: .; v_gene: TRBV28; j_gene: TRBJ1-2; CDR3nt: TGTGCCAGCAACGTATCAGGGCGTGGCTACACCTTC; CDR3aa: CASNVSGRGYTF
abundance: .; d_gene: .; v_gene: TRBV5-1; j_gene: TRBJ1-4; CDR3nt: TGCGCCAGCAGCTTGGTCGGATATAATGAAAAACTGTTTTTT; CDR3aa: CASSLVGYNEKLFF
abundance: .; d_gene: TRBD1; v_gene: TRBV5-1; j_gene: TRBJ2-1; CDR3nt: TGCGCCAGCAGCTGGGGACAGGCTTACAATGAGCAGTTCTTC; CDR3aa: CASSWGQAYNEQFF
abundance: .; d_gene: TRBD1; v_gene: TRBV20-1; j_gene: TRBJ2-7; CDR3nt: TGCAGTGTGGACAGGCCCTACGAGCAGTACTTC; CDR3aa: CSVDRPYEQYF
abundance: .; d_gene: TRBD1; v_gene: TRBV10-3; j_gene: TRBJ2-7; CDR3nt: TGTGCCATCTTACCCGGGACAGGGGGCCTCGAGCAGTACTTC; CDR3aa: CAILPGTGGLEQYF
abundance: .; d_gene: TRBD1; v_gene: TRBV6-6; j_gene: TRBJ2-7; CDR3nt: TGTGCCAGCAGTAAGGGACAGGGAAACTACGAGCAGTACTTC; CDR3aa: CASSKGQGNYEQYF
abundance: .; d_gene: TRBD1; v_gene: TRBV5-1; j_gene: TRBJ2-7; CDR3nt: TGCGCCAGCAGTGACTCCGGGACAGGACGATACGAGCAGTACTTC; CDR3aa: CASSDSGTGRYEQYF
abundance: .; d_gene: .; v_gene: TRBV20-1; j_gene: TRBJ1-5; CDR3nt: TGCAGTGCTAGTGGGGGAGGACCCCAGCATTTT; CDR3aa: CSASGGGPQHF
abundance: many; d_gene: TRBD2; v_gene: TRBV7-2; j_gene: TRBJ2-5; CDR3nt: TGTGCCAGCACCCCCGGACTAGCCCACGTAGAGACCCAGTACTTC; CDR3aa: CASTPGLAHVETQYF
abundance: once; d_gene: .; v_gene: TRBV5-1; j_gene: TRBJ2-7; CDR3nt: TGCGCCAGCAGCTTGGGAGGCGGGATTACCTACGAGCAGTACTTC; CDR3aa: CASSLGGGITYEQYF
abundance: .; d_gene: TRBD2; v_gene: TRBV5-1; j_gene: TRBJ2-7; CDR3nt: TGCGCCAGCAGCTTGGGTGCGACTAGCAACTACGAGCAGTACTTC; CDR3aa: CASSLGATSNYEQYF
abundance: .; d_gene: TRBD1; v_gene: TRBV5-1; j_gene: TRBJ2-1; CDR3nt: TGCGCCAGCAGCTGGGACAGGGGTACCTACAATGAGCAGTTCTTC; CDR3aa: CASSWDRGTYNEQFF
abundance: .; d_gene: .; v_gene: TRBV6-5; j_gene: TRBJ1-1; CDR3nt: TGTGCCAGCAGTTACTCGAGCGGAAAAGCTTTCTTT; CDR3aa: CASSYSSGKAFF
abundance: .; d_gene: .; v_gene: TRBV7-8; j_gene: TRBJ2-7; CDR3nt: TGTGCCAGCAGCTTACCGACAGTTAACTACGAGCAGTACTTC; CDR3aa: CASSLPTVNYEQYF
abundance: .; d_gene: TRBD2; v_gene: TRBV19; j_gene: TRBJ2-2; CDR3nt: TGTGCCAGTACGGGACTAGCTCGCACCGGGGAGCTGTTTTTT; CDR3aa: CASTGLARTGELFF
abundance: .; d_gene: TRBD1; v_gene: TRBV5-1; j_gene: TRBJ1-1; CDR3nt: TGCGCCAGCAGCTGGGGGACAGGGGGACAATCGGCTTTCTTT; CDR3aa: CASSWGTGGQSAFF